The T cell receptor beta chain described here comes from a study of blood T cell repertoires in COVID-19 (TCRdb year 2020). For context, the study as a whole: Samples from collaborators originated in the United States, Italy and Spain and spanned both the acute and convalescent phases of COVID-19. The material from the prospective study consisted of cDNA or gDNA derived from T cells, B-cell-depleted T cells, or PBMCs. The dataset comprised deeply sampled blood TCRbeta repertoires from subjects exposed to, actively infected with, or recovered from COVID-19. The repertoires were released in a freely available public database meant as a resource for research on the immune response to SARS-CoV-2. Samples came from the ongoing ImmuneRACE study (first 160 participants) plus 1,254 subjects from 6 global collaborators. Sample metadata almost always included a de-identified subject ID, COVID-19 status, age in years and sex. Where available, HLA class I and class II types were taken from metadata supplied by the sample provider and were not determined by assay-based typing. Findings and caveats that apply to the study as a whole: Clinical and demographic metadata were provided uncurated, with the amount varying by source and participant.

In Seattle, one collaborating source enrolled patients while the infection was active and tracked those patients longitudinally over the course of disease. Each collaborating institution followed its own protocols to collect whole blood in K2EDTA tubes. For TCRbeta analysis, collaborators shipped samples in one of three forms: frozen whole blood, isolated PBMCs, or DNA extracted from either of those sample types. TCRbeta CDR3 regions were amplified from genomic DNA using the immunoSEQ Assay, a bias-controlled multiplex PCR. The original pipeline was this. The number of nucleated cells in each sample was estimated by amplification of reference gene primers within the assay. Sequence reads were collapsed and filtered to measure the absolute abundance of every unique TCRbeta CDR3 rearrangement. For each sample, productive Simpson clonality was calculated as the square root of Simpson's diversity index across productive rearrangements. Not all clones reach the TCRdb copy of this immuneACCESS table, which keeps in-frame sequences only. Checked studies attribute under half of the gap to unresolved V genes and leave the rest unexplained. That table is the source of V, J and clone size, and D and trimming were worked out from the DNA. For this sample the table gives 60,000 to 75,000 clones, of which nearly 90% were detected only once. The ten largest clones capture more than 3% of the sample.

For this clone: Which antigen it targets is not known. Per-nucleotide qualities are absent, and no much larger clonotype sits a single base away.

This receptor was identified in a woman aged 45 to 65 with COVID-19, enrolled during active disease. Specimen: peripheral blood.

DNA sequence: TGCAGCGTTGCTGGCGGGCCGAGCTCCTACGAGCAGTACTTC. Translated, it reads CSVAGGPSSYEQYF. The chain uses TRBV29-1 and TRBJ2-7, and possibly TRBD2, on 5 matching bases. The trim is 4 bases for V and 0 bases for J, with a gap of 13 bases between the germline ends. The CDR3 covers 14 residues, taking in both the cysteine and the phenylalanine. The read is trimmed to its CDR3 DNA, 42 bases read in frame from base 1. Reading the germline V gene gives CDR1 SQVTM and CDR2 ANQGSEA.